This T cell receptor beta chain was identified during a study of T cells in localized non-small cell lung cancer. The study, taken as a whole, reports: Adjacent lung exhibited a median of 57 among the 100 most abundant tumor clones. A single tumor region was sequenced, leaving heterogeneity possible. Blood T cell density predicted longer survival; adjacent-lung clonality, shorter. The highest T cell clonality was in uninvolved adjacent lung, above tumor.

Trimming shortened V by 11 bases and J by 0 bases, and 17 bases separated the two germline ends. The germline CDR1 and CDR2 sequences are MNHNS and SASEGT. The CDR3 covers 14 residues. Note on this clone: The antigen is not known.

Libraries were prepared by immunoSEQ multiplex PCR; TCRdb keeps only in-frame clonotypes and omits some of them. The sample contains 45,000 to 60,000 clones, over 80% of which appear only once. This chain connects TRBV6-1 to TRBJ2-7; D may be TRBD2 (7 bases). Sequenced material: peripheral blood, taken before any cancer treatment. The clonotype was recovered from a female donor at least 60 years old with stage II squamous cell lung carcinoma. This CDR3 is CAAAPGGLSYEQYF. CDR3 coding DNA: TGTGCCGCAGCCCCGGGGGGCCTCTCCTACGAGCAGTACTTC.